Listed below are T cell receptor beta chains from one sample, sequenced in a study of shared clonotypes between healthy human individuals. Repertoires were generated with immunoSEQ multiplex PCR, while TCRdb's copy carries only in-frame clones and drops some. The sample contains more than 2,000,000 clones, around 90% of which appear only once. Sequencing was carried out using naive CD4+ T cells sorted from blood. The receptors were sampled from a man between 18 and 29 years old in good health. The CDR3 runs from the conserved cysteine through the conserved F or W. The D gene is left open where the match is weak. Where a row states a size, it is once, few, many or the class of an expanded clone; other rows omit it.

TRBD1,TRBV12-5,-,TRBJ1-2,CASGLWDRGRGTF,TGTGCTAGTGGTTTGTGGGACAGGGGCCGGGGCACCTTC
-,TRBV7-9,-,TRBJ1-4,CASSWGSTNEKLFF,TGTGCCAGCAGCTGGGGATCAACTAATGAAAAACTGTTTTTT
-,TRBV21-1,-,TRBJ2-3,CASSKSGGLCWLGTDTQYF,TGTGCCAGCAGCAAAAGTGGCGGGTTATGTTGGTTAGGCACAGATACGCAGTATTTT
TRBD1,TRBV6-5,-,TRBJ2-5,CASSTRTGTETQYF,TGTGCCAGCAGTACCCGGACAGGGACAGAGACCCAGTACTTC
-,TRBV18,once,TRBJ2-3,CASSPRDDTQYF,TGTGCCAGCTCACCCCGGGACGATACGCAGTATTTT
-,TRBV11-2,-,TRBJ2-3,CASSLGQTLSTDTQYF,TGTGCCAGCAGCTTAGGTCAGACCCTTAGCACAGATACGCAGTATTTT
-,TRBV4-3,-,TRBJ2-1,CASSQGQPPYNEQFF,TGCGCCAGCAGCCAAGGACAGCCGCCCTACAATGAGCAGTTCTTC
-,TRBV20-1,-,TRBJ2-3,CSAKRTDTQYF,TGCAGTGCTAAGCGAACAGATACGCAGTATTTT
-,TRBV9,-,TRBJ2-6,CASSVVGSGANVLTF,TGTGCCAGCAGCGTAGTGGGGTCTGGGGCCAACGTCCTGACTTTC
-,TRBV12-5,-,TRBJ1-6,CASGPGQSSYNSPLHF,TGTGCTAGTGGACCGGGACAAAGCTCCTATAATTCACCCCTCCACTTT
TRBD2,TRBV19,-,TRBJ2-3,CASSLRTRGLDTQYF,TGTGCCAGTAGTCTACGGACTAGGGGCTTAGATACGCAGTATTTT
TRBD1,TRBV10-3,-,TRBJ2-3,CAISEMDRDTDTQYF,TGTGCCATCAGTGAGATGGACAGGGACACAGATACGCAGTATTTT
-,TRBV18,-,TRBJ2-3,CASSPIPDTQYF,TGTGCCAGCTCACCAATCCCAGATACGCAGTATTTT
-,TRBV4-3,-,TRBJ2-3,CASSQGVTSTDTQYF,TGCGCCAGCAGCCAAGGGGTTACTAGCACAGATACGCAGTATTTT
TRBD1,TRBV5-6,few,TRBJ1-5,CASSLRTGNSNQPQHF,TGTGCCAGCAGCTTACGGACAGGTAATAGCAATCAGCCCCAGCATTTT
-,TRBV2,-,TRBJ1-1,CASSLETEAFF,TGTGCCAGCAGTCTAGAGACTGAAGCTTTCTTT
TRBD1,TRBV4-2,once,TRBJ1-1,CASSQDLSSGGSAAFF,TGTGCCAGCAGCCAAGATCTAAGTTCAGGGGGCAGCGCGGCTTTCTTT
-,TRBV5-8,-,TRBJ2-7,CASSHTGYEQYF,TGTGCCAGCAGCCATACAGGCTACGAGCAGTACTTC
TRBD1,TRBV11-2,-,TRBJ1-2,CASSLGGQAINYGYTF,TGTGCCAGCAGCTTAGGGGGACAGGCCATTAACTATGGCTACACCTTC
-,TRBV19,-,TRBJ2-5,CASSMGGRETQYF,TGTGCCAGTAGTATGGGGGGCAGAGAGACCCAGTACTTC
TRBD1,TRBV30,-,TRBJ2-7,CAWKVATGVSYEQYF,TGTGCCTGGAAGGTGGCCACAGGGGTCTCCTACGAGCAGTACTTC
-,TRBV2,-,TRBJ1-4,CASRPFRGITNENLFF,TGTGCCAGCAGACCCTTCCGGGGGATCACTAATGAAAACCTGTTTTTT
-,TRBV6-5,-,TRBJ2-7,CASSPSSGRYLQYF,TGTGCCAGCAGTCCGTCGAGCGGGCGCTATCTGCAGTACTTC
TRBD1,TRBV28,-,TRBJ2-3,CASSFPILQGAGTDTQYF,TGTGCCAGCAGTTTCCCGATCTTACAGGGGGCGGGTACAGATACGCAGTATTTT
TRBD2,TRBV6-1,-,TRBJ2-1,CASSKRGSSYNEQFF,TGTGCCAGCAGTAAGCGGGGGAGCTCCTACAATGAGCAGTTCTTC
-,TRBV28,once,TRBJ2-7,CASSSPSYEQYF,TGTGCCAGCAGTTCACCTAGCTACGAGCAGTACTTC
TRBD1,TRBV2,-,TRBJ2-3,CASSEIVGQFNTQYF,TGTGCCAGCAGTGAAATTGTGGGACAGTTCAATACGCAGTATTTT
-,TRBV19,-,TRBJ1-5,CASSIGDVSNQPQHF,TGTGCCAGTAGTATCGGGGATGTAAGCAATCAGCCCCAGCATTTT
TRBD1,TRBV6-1,-,TRBJ1-5,CASSGDQQGGRQPQHF,TGTGCCAGCAGTGGAGACCAACAGGGGGGTAGGCAGCCCCAGCATTTT
-,TRBV14,-,TRBJ2-7,CASSQTREQYF,TGTGCCAGCAGCCAAACACGTGAGCAGTACTTC
TRBD1,TRBV5-1,-,TRBJ1-6,CASSLDGTGNSPLHF,TGCGCCAGCAGCTTAGACGGGACAGGGAATTCACCCCTCCACTTT
TRBD2,TRBV7-9,once,TRBJ2-2,CASSQTSGSYPGELFF,TGTGCCAGCAGCCAGACTAGCGGGAGTTATCCCGGGGAGCTGTTTTTT
-,TRBV7-8,-,TRBJ2-7,CASSLAGAITYEQYF,TGTGCCAGCAGCTTAGCCGGGGCTATAACCTACGAGCAGTACTTC
TRBD1,TRBV4-1,-,TRBJ1-2,CASSQGQGAYGYTF,TGCGCCAGCAGCCAGGGACAGGGGGCCTATGGCTACACCTTC
TRBD2,TRBV13,-,TRBJ2-1,CASSFTSGDYNEQFF,TGTGCCAGCAGTTTTACTAGCGGGGACTACAATGAGCAGTTCTTC
-,TRBV7-2,once,TRBJ2-2,CASSTTGTANTGELFF,TGTGCCAGCAGCACGACCGGGACGGCGAACACCGGGGAGCTGTTTTTT
-,TRBV5-6,-,TRBJ2-3,CASSLTPGLSTDTQYF,TGTGCCAGCAGCCTGACCCCGGGCCTTAGCACAGATACGCAGTATTTT
-,TRBV6-6,once,TRBJ2-2,CASSYVGSTGELFF,TGTGCCAGCAGTTACGTGGGATCCACCGGGGAGCTGTTTTTT
-,TRBV7-8,-,TRBJ2-3,CASSSLGGAEADTQYF,TGTGCCAGCAGCTCCTTAGGGGGGGCCGAGGCAGATACGCAGTATTTT
-,TRBV11-2,-,TRBJ2-5,CASSQMRDWQETQYF,TGTGCCAGCAGCCAAATGCGGGACTGGCAAGAGACCCAGTACTTC
-,TRBV25-1,-,TRBJ1-1,CASSVGGEDTEAFF,TGTGCCAGCAGCGTTGGAGGGGAGGACACTGAAGCTTTCTTT
-,TRBV29-1,-,TRBJ2-3,CSAEGQDTFDTQYF,TGCAGCGCCGAGGGGCAGGATACCTTCGATACGCAGTATTTT
-,TRBV6-6,-,TRBJ2-7,CASRLRDTYEQYF,TGTGCCAGCAGGCTCAGGGATACCTACGAGCAGTACTTC
-,TRBV27,-,TRBJ1-6,CASREGGNSPLHF,TGTGCCAGCAGGGAAGGGGGGAATTCACCCCTCCACTTT
-,TRBV5-1,once,TRBJ2-1,CASSSLGSLNEQFF,TGCGCCAGCAGCTCGCTAGGATCTCTCAATGAGCAGTTCTTC
TRBD1,TRBV30,-,TRBJ2-5,CAWGTGQETQYF,TGTGCCTGGGGGACAGGCCAAGAGACCCAGTACTTC
TRBD1,TRBV7-6,-,TRBJ1-2,CASSPGTGNGYTF,TGTGCCAGCAGCCCAGGGACAGGAAATGGCTACACCTTC
TRBD2,TRBV11-3,once,TRBJ2-1,CASSDSSGAVFYNEQFF,TGTGCCAGCAGCGATTCTAGCGGGGCTGTCTTTTACAATGAGCAGTTCTTC
-,TRBV10-3,-,TRBJ1-2,CAIRDDSLRIYGYTF,TGTGCCATCAGAGACGACAGCCTCAGAATCTATGGCTACACCTTC
-,TRBV11-2,-,TRBJ2-2,CASSLVLGELFF,TGTGCCAGCAGCTTAGTGCTCGGGGAGCTGTTTTTT
TRBD1,TRBV18,-,TRBJ2-1,CASSPGQGNEQFF,TGTGCCAGCTCACCTGGACAGGGCAATGAGCAGTTCTTC